This TCR beta chain was observed in a study of TIL therapy for anti-PD-1-resistant metastatic lung cancer. Across the study: Progressing patients received lymphodepletion, expanded TIL infusion and IL-2. Patients had a median age of approximately 56 years (range 38-75).

V lost 3 bases, J lost 7 bases, and 27 bases lay in between. CDR3 size: 18 residues. The germline gives CDR1 SGDLS, CDR2 YYNGEE. Noted time point: pre-treatment sample, taken before nivolumab and TIL therapy. The libraries were made with immunoSEQ v3. Libraries were sequenced to 2.2 million or so read pairs (survey) or roughly 4.5-6 million (deep). Repertoires were generated with immunoSEQ multiplex PCR, while TCRdb's copy carries only in-frame clones and drops some. The sample shows some 45,000 clones, approximately 86% of them seen only once. The receptor was isolated from a person aged 30 to 80 with non-small cell lung cancer. Source: blood, taken at baseline. V is TRBV9 and J is TRBJ2-3, with D perhaps TRBD1 or TRBD2 (5 bases each). The CDR3 is CASSATQRGGLGSNTQYF. CDR3 sequence (DNA): TGTGCCAGCAGCGCGACCCAGAGGGGTGGGTTGGGATCCAATACGCAGTATTTT.